This TCR beta chain emerged from a study of OX40 agonist ivuxolimab in advanced cancers. On the study more broadly: Every patient in dose escalation had hepatocellular carcinoma, melanoma, renal cell or head and neck cancer.

Looked up from germline, CDR1 is LNHDA and CDR2 is SQIVND (reference sequence). The CDR3 runs 14 residues. V was cut by 7 bases and J by 4 bases, with 13 bases left in between. Generated by immunoSEQ multiplex PCR, the TCRdb table keeps only in-frame clones and is missing some. Of roughly 64,000 clones listed, around 87% are singletons. Broader study findings: At doses 0.1 to 3.0 mg/kg, CD4+ and CD8+ clones expanded.

With regard to this clone: The antigen remains undetermined.

The source is an adult with an advanced solid tumor such as melanoma, head and neck, liver or kidney cancer. Sequenced here: CD4+ or CD8+ T cells sorted from blood, sampled in a trial of the OX40 agonist ivuxolimab. The chain couples TRBV19 to TRBJ2-2, with D possibly matching TRBD2 (6 bases). CDR3 sequence reads: CASKDEGGTGELFF. CDR3 nucleotide sequence: TGTGCCAGTAAGGATGAGGGAGGCACCGGGGAGCTGTTTTTT.